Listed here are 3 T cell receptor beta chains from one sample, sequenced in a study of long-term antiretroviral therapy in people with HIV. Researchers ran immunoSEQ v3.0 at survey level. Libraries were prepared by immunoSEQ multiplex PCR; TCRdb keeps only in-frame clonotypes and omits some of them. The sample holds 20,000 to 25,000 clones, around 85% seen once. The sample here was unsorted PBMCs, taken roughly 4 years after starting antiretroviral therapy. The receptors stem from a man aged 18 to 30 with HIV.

The CDR3 protein is CASMKPGTGNVAFF. CDR3 bases: TGTGCCAGCATGAAACCAGGGACAGGGAATGTAGCTTTCTTT. The chain uses TRBV11-2 and TRBJ1-1, with TRBD1 matching 9 bases. The V segment lost 7 bases and the J segment 10 bases; nucleotides outside the gene matches: 13. From germline, CDR1 is SGHAT and CDR2 FQNNGV. The CDR3 runs 14 residues.

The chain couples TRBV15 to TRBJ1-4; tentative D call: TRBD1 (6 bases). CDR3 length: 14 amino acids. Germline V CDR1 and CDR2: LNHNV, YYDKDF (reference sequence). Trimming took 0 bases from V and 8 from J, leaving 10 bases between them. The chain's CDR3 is CATSRDRGEEKLFF. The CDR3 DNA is TGTGCCACCAGCAGAGATAGGGGGGAGGAAAAACTGTTTTTT.

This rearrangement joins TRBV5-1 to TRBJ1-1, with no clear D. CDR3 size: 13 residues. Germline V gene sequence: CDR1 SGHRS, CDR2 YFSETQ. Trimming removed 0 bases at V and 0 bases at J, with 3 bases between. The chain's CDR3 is CASSLVLNTEAFF. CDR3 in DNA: TGCGCCAGCAGCTTGGTACTGAACACTGAAGCTTTCTTT.